This T cell receptor beta chain was observed in a study of cytomegalovirus exposure and HLA in healthy donors. Points on this clone: Its target is unknown.

The CDR3 is 15 amino acids. Germline assignment: CDR1 MNHEY and CDR2 SVGAGI. V dropped 5 bases and J dropped 2; count of bases not matched to a gene: 4. Study-level results: Excluded were some V segments that proved indistinguishable, including TRBV6-2 and TRBV6-3. Analysis performed later showed TCR beta chains linked to HLA being more clonally expanded than equally common others. Reportedly, HLA-A and HLA-B alleles of most subjects were accurately predicted from TCR beta.

PCR primers comprised 60 Vbeta and 13 Jbeta primers. Source study methods: Later, an analysis found around 77 million unique TCR beta chains, and about 10 million of these were shared. The table came from immunoSEQ multiplex PCR; TCRdb's copy has only in-frame clones and leaves some out. That table supplies the V and J calls and clone size; D and trimming were determined from the DNA. The table records about 140,000 clones, around 80% of them present only once. This clonotype was sampled from a woman aged 40 to 55 in good health and CMV-seronegative. Material for sequencing was PBMCs. The chain carries TRBV6-5 and TRBJ2-2; 8 nucleotides agree with TRBD1. DNA of the CDR3: TGTGCCAGCAGTAGACAGGGGACAAACACCGGGGAGCTGTTTTTT. Amino acid sequence: CASSRQGTNTGELFF.